This T cell receptor (beta chain) was recorded in a study of beta chain features in type 1 diabetes. Points from the study as a whole: Patients' naive, central memory and regulatory TCRB repertoires appeared more alike than those of healthy donors.

The CDR3 loop spans 14 amino acids. Germline CDR1 and CDR2: SGHTA and FQGNSA. The V and J ends lost 3 bases and 5 bases respectively, with 13 bases between them. Expressed TCRB transcripts were sequenced because the entire RNA isolate underwent reverse transcription. Deep immunoSEQ sequencing covered naive, central memory and regulatory T cell samples. Produced via immunoSEQ multiplex PCR; TCRdb's table is partial and in-frame only. The profile covers more than 350,000 clones, with about an eighth appearing a single time and over 0.035% taken by the ten largest. This clone was observed a handful of times. Its antigen remains unknown.

The chain has TRBV7-2 and TRBJ2-5; D perhaps matches TRBD1 (6 bases). The material sequenced was naive CD4+ T cells from blood. The sequence was collected from a woman in her late teens or twenties in good health. The CDR3 coding sequence is TGTGCCAGCAGCTTCACAGGGCTCGACGAGACCCAGTACTTC. This codes for CASSFTGLDETQYF.